This T cell receptor delta chain was recorded in a study of delta chains in infants with herpesvirus infections (dated 2023 in TCRdb). As for the study more broadly: From birth, the study prospectively followed a Ugandan infant birth cohort to characterize gammadelta T cell responses to primary cytomegalovirus (CMV) infection. The study searched for a public fetal Vdelta1/Vgamma8 gammadelta TCR clonotype in infants who acquired CMV infection after birth. gammadelta TCRs were sequenced from PBMC obtained from some 18 CMV-infected infants (one congenitally infected) and 7 or 8 CMV-uninfected infants for whom sufficient sample was available. Infant blood samples were grouped into approximate age categories of 1.5, 4, 8 and 12 months. The previously published Belgian fetal and cord blood gammadelta TCR data were not generated in this cohort and were added only for comparison.

Infants were enrolled after their mothers, pregnant women receiving prenatal care in Kampala, Uganda, were recruited, and documentation of maternal HIV status was required. Families received weekly visits, and collection of infant clinical information, oral swabs and peripheral blood began at 6 weeks of age and continued every 4 months after that. Blood was drawn into heparin tubes, and PBMC were separated by Ficoll-Paque density gradient centrifugation and then cryopreserved. Points the paper makes about the study in general: The authors noted a small sample size and no race- or environment-matched controls, since nearly all Ugandans acquire CMV before adulthood. Of over 15 CMV-infected infants, several carried the public Vdelta1 clonotype: three infants infected postnatally before 120 days of age and the congenitally infected infant. The public clonotype was detected only at the first time point after infection and was not found in uninfected infants or in infants infected after 120 days. Public-clonotype frequency among Vdelta1 cells appeared to correlate inversely with age at infection and decayed rapidly, seemingly not persisting beyond approximately two months. In CMV-uninfected infants, the public clonotype might still exist at levels below the detection limit.

Taken from the germline V gene, the CDR1 and CDR2 loops are TSWWSYY and QGS. The CDR3 goes from the cysteine to the phenylalanine over 16 residues. Kept here is only the CDR3 DNA, which spans 48 bases and is read in frame from base 1. The V and J ends are trimmed by 5 bases and 0 bases, leaving 16 bases between them. Note on this clone: Its antigen is currently not known. A far larger clone is a single base away, which makes a read error likely. Additional DNA sequences in this sample encode the identical CDR3.

The library was obtained by RT-PCR. TCR cDNA was generated by reverse transcription of PBMC RNA with SuperScript II and gamma-chain- and delta-chain-specific primers. The cDNA was purified with AMPure XP beads, then amplified and indexed with Illumina adapters using the Nextera XT Index Kit. gammadelta TCR libraries were sequenced on an Illumina MiSeq with a V2 300-cycle kit. The study's own analysis went as follows. Using MiXCR v2.1.12, CDR3 sequences were assembled, and reads were mapped onto D, J and V genes obtained from GenBank. VDJtools v1.2.1 was used to perform repertoire analyses of the CDR3 clonotypes. The public reads were reprocessed by TCRdb using CATT, and rows of matching DNA were later combined. In this record, the V and J calls reflect TCRdb's handling and not the investigators' own analysis. This sample is represented by some 680 delta-chain clones; about 47% of them were singletons. The top ten clones comprise 20% to 25% of the sample.

Sequences were derived from peripheral blood, sampled at time point 1 of longitudinal follow-up. The V and J genes are TRDV1 and TRDJ1; the D segment cannot be called with confidence. The TCR sequence derives from a human donor who was a Ugandan infant, either HIV-exposed or HIV-unexposed (not recorded which). The CDR3 protein is CALGTYGRDNTDKLIF. The sequenced DNA: TGTGCTCTTGGGACTTATGGGAGGGACAACACCGATAAACTCATCTTT.